This TCR beta chain was profiled in a study of blood T cell repertoires in COVID-19 (TCRdb year 2020). Background on the whole study: Collaborator samples came from the United States, Italy and Spain and covered acute and convalescent phases of COVID-19. The material from the prospective study consisted of cDNA or gDNA derived from T cells, B-cell-depleted T cells, or PBMCs. The dataset comprised deeply sampled blood TCRbeta repertoires from subjects exposed to, actively infected with, or recovered from COVID-19. A freely available public database, intended as a resource for researchers studying the immune response to SARS-CoV-2, is where the repertoires were released. The samples were drawn from the first 160 participants of the ongoing ImmuneRACE study and from 1,254 subjects provided by 6 global collaborators. A de-identified subject ID, COVID-19 status, age in years and sex were almost always included in the sample metadata. Where available, HLA class I and class II types were taken from metadata supplied by the sample provider and were not determined by assay-based typing.

On the study overall, not on this receptor specifically: How much clinical and demographic metadata was included differed by source and by participant, and the metadata was provided uncurated.

Each collaborating institution followed its own protocols to collect whole blood in K2EDTA tubes. For TCRbeta analysis, collaborators shipped samples in one of three forms: frozen whole blood, isolated PBMCs, or DNA extracted from either of those sample types. Germline trimming: 6 bases from V, 3 bases from J; junction bases outside gene matches: 11. The germline V gene supplies CDR1 LGHNT and CDR2 FRNRAP. The CDR3 numbers 17 residues from cysteine through phenylalanine. Only the CDR3 portion is preserved as DNA: 51 bases, with reading frame beginning at the first base. Concerning this clone itself: The antigen it binds to is not known. No much larger clone is present one base from it, and per-base qualities are unavailable.

TCRbeta CDR3 regions were amplified from genomic DNA by means of the immunoSEQ Assay, a bias-controlled multiplex PCR. For the original study's pipeline: Nucleated cell counts per sample were estimated from amplification of reference gene primers within the assay. Sequence reads were collapsed and filtered to measure the absolute abundance of every unique TCRbeta CDR3 rearrangement. For each sample, productive Simpson clonality was calculated as the square root of Simpson's diversity index over productive rearrangements. What TCRdb holds here is the immuneACCESS table cut down to in-frame rearrangements. Part of the clones is not present; checked against another copy, under half of the missing clones reflect an unresolved V gene, and the others are unexplained. V and J calls and clone size are given by that table; D and trimming were obtained from the DNA. The sample table contains just over 150,000 clones; only one count was recorded for approximately 92% of them. The top ten clones comprise 3.5% to 5% of the sample.

The sample comprised peripheral blood. This TCR was recovered from a woman between 50 and 59 years old with acute or convalescent COVID-19. The V and J genes are TRBV12-5 and TRBJ2-2; TRBD1 fits 9 bases in the junction. The CDR3 reads as follows: CASGPIYRGRDTGELFF. The DNA sequence is as follows: TGTGCTAGTGGACCCATATACAGGGGGCGAGACACCGGGGAGCTGTTTTTT.